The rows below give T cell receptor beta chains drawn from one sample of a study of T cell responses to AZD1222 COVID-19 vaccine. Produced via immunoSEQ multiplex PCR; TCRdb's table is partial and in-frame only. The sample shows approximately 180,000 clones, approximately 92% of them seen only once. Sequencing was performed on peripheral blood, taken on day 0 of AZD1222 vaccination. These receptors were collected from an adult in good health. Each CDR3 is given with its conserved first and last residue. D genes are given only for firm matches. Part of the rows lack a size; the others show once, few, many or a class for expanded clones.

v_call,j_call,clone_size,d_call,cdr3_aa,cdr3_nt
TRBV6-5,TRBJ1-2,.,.,CASSLEGIYGYTF,TGTGCCAGCAGTCTAGAAGGGATCTATGGCTACACCTTC
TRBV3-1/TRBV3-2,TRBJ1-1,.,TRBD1,CASSSRQGVEAFF,TGTGCCAGCAGCTCCCGACAGGGGGTTGAAGCTTTCTTT
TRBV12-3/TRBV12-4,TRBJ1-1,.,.,CASSFLIGDEAFF,TGTGCCAGCAGTTTTCTAATAGGGGATGAAGCTTTCTTT
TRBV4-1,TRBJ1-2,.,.,CASSQDPGADGYTF,TGCGCCAGCAGCCAAGATCCCGGGGCGGATGGCTACACCTTC
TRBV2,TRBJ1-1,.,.,CASRAGAEAFF,TGTGCCAGCAGGGCCGGGGCTGAAGCTTTCTTT
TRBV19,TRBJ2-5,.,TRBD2,CATGTSGGQETQYF,TGTGCCACCGGGACTAGCGGCGGTCAAGAGACCCAGTACTTC
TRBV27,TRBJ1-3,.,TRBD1,CASSPGTGTSGNTIYF,TGTGCCAGCAGTCCCGGGACAGGGACCTCCGGAAACACCATATATTTT
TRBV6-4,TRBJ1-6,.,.,CASSDSTDSPLHF,TGTGCCAGCAGTGACTCGACCGATTCACCCCTCCACTTT
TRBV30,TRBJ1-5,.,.,CAWRGRLNNQPQHF,TGTGCCTGGAGGGGGAGACTTAACAATCAGCCCCAGCATTTT
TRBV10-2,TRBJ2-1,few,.,CAIQDQHGDEQFF,TGCGCCATCCAGGATCAGCACGGGGATGAGCAGTTCTTC
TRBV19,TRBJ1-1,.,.,CASSSLRGTEAFF,TGTGCCAGTAGTAGTCTCAGGGGTACTGAAGCTTTCTTT
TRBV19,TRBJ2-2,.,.,CASSWLANTGELFF,TGTGCCAGTAGTTGGCTAGCGAACACCGGGGAGCTGTTTTTT
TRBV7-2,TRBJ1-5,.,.,CASSLKSGSQPQHF,TGTGCCAGCAGCTTAAAGTCAGGGAGCCAGCCCCAGCATTTT